The 19 T cell receptor beta chains reported below all come from one sample, sequenced in a study of shared clonotypes between healthy human individuals (dated by TCRdb to about 2020). The library came from the immunoSEQ multiplex PCR assay. Not all clones reach the TCRdb copy of this immuneACCESS table, which keeps in-frame sequences only. Checked studies attribute under half of the gap to unresolved V genes and leave the rest unexplained. The sample includes more than 450,000 clones, with approximately 85% observed a single time. Clones ranked in the top ten supply 13% of the sample. What was sequenced was PBMCs. These receptors were collected from a woman aged 40 to 50 in good health. Some clones in this sample may be carry-over from other donors' samples.

The rearrangement uses TRBV7-3 and TRBJ2-7, with a tentative D call TRBD1 (5 bases). V was pared by 4 bases and J by 3 bases, with 10 bases between. This CDR3 is 13 amino acids long. Per the germline V gene, CDR1 is SGHTA and CDR2 is FQGTGA. The DNA for the CDR3 is TGTGCCAGCAGCTCCGGACACCTCTACGAGCAGTACTTC. It encodes CASSSGHLYEQYF.

J is TRBJ2-5 and V is TRBV10-3, with 9 nucleotides matching TRBD2. Gene TRBJ2-7 matches the end of the DNA better, so the J call may be wrong. The CDR3 spans 16 residues. CDR1 and CDR2 (germline): ENHRY, SYGVKD. CDR3 bases: TGTGCCATCAGTGAGGTGACTAGCGGCAACTCCTACGAGCAGTACTTC. Translated: CAISEVTSGNSYEQYF.

The chain recombines TRBV28 with TRBJ1-4, with D possibly being TRBD1 (5 bases). In germline, CDR1 is MDHEN, CDR2 SYDVKM. Trimming stripped 7 bases from V and 7 bases from J, with 22 bases between. This CDR3 has 16 amino acids. The CDR3 reads CASTSWGSATGEKLFF. The CDR3 DNA reads TGTGCCAGCACCTCGTGGGGCAGCGCGACGGGTGAAAAACTGTTTTTT.

This clone is a singleton in its sample. The genes are TRBV5-1 and TRBJ1-1; 8 nucleotides line up with TRBD1. V dropped 3 bases and J dropped 4; count of bases not matched to a gene: 11. This CDR3 is built from 16 residues. Germline CDR1 reads SGHRS; CDR2 reads YFSETQ. CDR3 nucleotides: TGCGCCAGCAGCTCTTCCCAGGGGGCTTCAGGCACTGAAGCTTTCTTT. This translates into CASSSSQGASGTEAFF.

CDR3: CASSALPGRADTQYF. CDR3 DNA sequence: TGTGCCAGCAGCGCCCTCCCGGGCAGGGCAGATACGCAGTATTTT. The gene calls are TRBV7-3 and TRBJ2-3; a possible D gene is TRBD1 (5 bases). V was shortened by 5 bases and J by 4 bases, with 16 bases between the two germline ends. Germline CDR1 and CDR2: SGHTA and FQGTGA. The CDR3 is 15 residues long.

V is TRBV6-4 and J is TRBJ2-3, with D possibly TRBD2 on 7 matching bases. Germline CDR1 is MRHNA and CDR2 is SNTAGT. V gave up 6 bases and J gave up 3 bases, with 16 bases separating them. This CDR3 is 15 amino acids long. CDR3: CASREGGAGTDTQYF. The CDR3 region has the DNA TGTGCCAGCAGAGAAGGGGGGGCTGGGACAGATACGCAGTATTTT.

This clone was seen once. The chain's CDR3 is CASSHPSGGAQYF. The CDR3 bases are TGCGCCAGCAGTCACCCCAGCGGTGGGGCCCAGTACTTC. The gene calls are TRBV23-1 and TRBJ2-5, with D possibly matching TRBD2 (5 bases). TRBV23-1 falls under the ORF class, with uncertain function. The CDR3 has 13 amino acids. V was cut by 3 bases and J by 9 bases, with 14 bases left in between.

The chain has TRBV5-1 and TRBJ1-1; possibly TRBD1 for D (5 bases). From germline, CDR1 is SGHRS and CDR2 YFSETQ. V was shortened by 4 bases and J by 5 bases, with 18 bases between the two germline ends. This CDR3 is built from 15 residues. The CDR3 region is CASSPVLSGGTEAFF. In nucleotides, the CDR3 is TGCGCCAGCAGCCCCGTTCTATCCGGGGGAACTGAAGCTTTCTTT.

This clone was seen only once. The chain combines TRBV15 with TRBJ1-1, with TRBD1 identical over 7 bases. The CDR3 extends over 13 amino acids. Per the germline V gene, CDR1 is LNHNV and CDR2 is YYDKDF (reference sequence). The V and J ends lost 6 bases and 3 bases, in that order; junction bases with no gene match: 4. CDR3 DNA sequence: TGTGCCACCAGTACCGACAGGGACACTGAAGCTTTCTTT. As protein: CATSTDRDTEAFF. The complete variable domain, with remaining parts taken from reference TRBV15 and TRBJ1-1, reads DAMVIQNPRYQVTQFGKPVTLSCSQTLNHNVMYWYQQKSSQAPKLLFHYYDKDFNNEADTPDNFQSRRPNTSFCFLDIRSPGLGDTAMYLCATSTDRDTEAFFGQGTRLTVV.

The chain joins TRBV14 to TRBJ2-3; no clear D. This CDR3 contains 14 residues. The germline V gene encodes CDR1 SGHDN and CDR2 FVKESK. The ends were cut back, 4 bases at V and 4 bases at J, with 12 bases in the middle. This CDR3 reads CASSPGPASDTQYF. CDR3 coding DNA: TGTGCCAGCAGCCCTGGGCCAGCTTCAGATACGCAGTATTTT.

The rearrangement links TRBV7-6 to TRBJ2-3; D remains ambiguous. CDR1 SGHVS and CDR2 FNYEAQ come from the germline V gene. Between the trimmed V and J ends, which lost 3 bases and 2 bases, there was a span of 12 bases. This CDR3 has 15 amino acids. CDR3 residues: CASSLSILPTDTQYF. CDR3 bases: TGTGCCAGCAGCTTGAGCATACTTCCCACAGATACGCAGTATTTT.

The V and J genes are TRBV4-2 and TRBJ2-3, with D tentatively TRBD2 (7 bases). V was pared by 1 base and J by 4 bases, with 18 bases between. This CDR3 has 17 residues. Germline CDR1 reads LGHNA; CDR2 reads YNFKEQ. The CDR3 DNA is TGTGCCAGCAGCCAAGTGTCAGGGCGGGGGCGAGCAGATACGCAGTATTTT. Translation: CASSQVSGRGRADTQYF.

Remarks on this clone: The same CDR3 arises from other DNA sequences in this sample as well. The chain links TRBV9 to TRBJ2-2, with 7 positions matching TRBD1. CDR3 length: 16 amino acids. Germline loops: CDR1 SGDLS, CDR2 YYNGEE. With 0 bases clipped from V and 6 bases from J, the junction kept 8 bases outside the gene matches. CDR3 sequence reads: CASSVADRESAGELFF. CDR3 bases: TGTGCCAGCAGCGTAGCTGACAGGGAATCGGCCGGGGAGCTGTTTTTT.

This chain joins TRBV5-1 and TRBJ1-1, with TRBD1 matching 7 bases. V lost 0 bases and J lost 4; bases outside the gene matches: 3. Germline loops: CDR1 SGHRS, CDR2 YFSETQ. This CDR3 contains 14 residues. This CDR3 reads CASSLAGTATEAFF. For the CDR3, the DNA is TGCGCCAGCAGCTTGGCCGGGACAGCCACTGAAGCTTTCTTT.

V gene TRBV4-1 combines with J gene TRBJ2-2, with 7 bases that match TRBD1. Germline V gives CDR1 MGHRA, CDR2 YSYEKL. This CDR3 is 14 amino acids long. V lost 6 bases, J lost 1 base, and 2 bases stayed unmatched. The CDR3: CASSRQGNTGELFF. The DNA of the CDR3 is TGCGCCAGCAGTCGACAGGGGAACACCGGGGAGCTGTTTTTT.

This rearrangement joins TRBV2 to TRBJ2-5; 7 bases agree with TRBD2. The V gene's germline CDR1 is SNHLY and CDR2 FYNNEI. CDR3 length: 13 amino acids. V dropped 7 bases and J dropped 11; count of bases not matched to a gene: 13. The CDR3 loop reads CASIGRRELGQYF. CDR3 coding DNA: TGTGCCAGCATCGGTCGGCGGGAGCTCGGGCAGTACTTC.

For this clone: This sample includes further DNA sequences coding for the same CDR3. The V call is TRBV7-2, the J call TRBJ1-5; D is unresolved. Trimming removed 5 bases at V and 3 bases at J, with 5 bases between. The CDR3 totals 12 residues. Germline CDR1 reads SGHTA; CDR2 reads FQGNSA. The CDR3 coding sequence is TGTGCCAGCAGCGCATACAATCAGCCCCAGCATTTT. This sequence encodes CASSAYNQPQHF. Based on the CDR3 plus reference TRBV7-2 and TRBJ1-5, the full variable domain is GAGVSQSPSNKVTEKGKDVELRCDPISGHTALYWYRQSLGQGLEFLIYFQGNSAPDKSGLPSDRFSAERTGGSVSTLTIQRTQQEDSAVYLCASSAYNQPQHFGDGTRLSIL.

The chain uses TRBV27 and TRBJ1-1; D might be TRBD1 (5 bases). With 0 bases removed from V and 3 bases from J, the gap between germline ends came to 11 bases. This CDR3 spans 15 amino acids. The germline V gene has CDR1 MNHEY and CDR2 SMNVEV (reference sequence). CDR3 amino acids: CASSLSSRGDTEAFF. The CDR3, as DNA: TGTGCCAGCAGTTTATCCTCCCGGGGGGACACTGAAGCTTTCTTT.

The genes are TRBV28 and TRBJ2-7; 7 bases fit TRBD1. CDR3 length: 14 amino acids. The V gene's germline CDR1 is MDHEN and CDR2 SYDVKM. Germline trimming cut 3 bases from V and 2 bases from J; bases unmatched to any gene: 4. CDR3 region: CASSFRGSAYEQYF. The CDR3 DNA follows: TGTGCCAGCAGTTTCAGGGGGTCCGCCTACGAGCAGTACTTC.